This T cell receptor beta chain was obtained from a study of human T cells and chemical hapten exposure. V was clipped by 10 bases and J by 0 bases; unmatched bases: 6. Germline V gives CDR1 LNHDA, CDR2 SQIVND (reference sequence). The CDR3 runs 14 residues. MiXCR, run by TCRdb on the RACE reads, gives a single entry per CDR3 protein. The sample lists more than 65,000 distinct CDR3 sequences; around 10% were seen once. The time point is: patch test 1, 2 weeks after DPC sensitization. The treatment here: therapeutic diphenylcyclopropenone sensitization with weekly scalp DPC. The genes are TRBV19 and TRBJ2-1; 7 bases line up with TRBD2. The source material was whole blood, sampled in connection with sensitization to the hapten diphenylcyclopropenone (DPC). The clonotype originates from a woman aged 45-60 years with alopecia areata. Some clones in this sample may be carry-over from other donors' samples. The CDR3 DNA reads as TGTGCCACCACCAGCGGGGCCTCCTACAATGAGCAGTTCTTC. It encodes CATTSGASYNEQFF. Based on the CDR3 plus reference TRBV19 and TRBJ2-1, the full variable domain is DGGITQSPKYLFRKEGQNVTLSCEQNLNHDAMYWYRQDPGQGLRLIYYSQIVNDFQKGDIAEGYSVSREKKESFPLTVTSAQKNPTAFYLCATTSGASYNEQFFGPGTRLTVL.